The 10 T cell receptor beta chains given below trace back to one sample, sequenced in a study of early T cells in non-severe SARS-CoV-2 infection. TCRdb re-derived calls from the 5' RACE reads in MiXCR, one entry per CDR3 protein. This table has tens of thousands of distinct CDR3 sequences, approximately 5% appearing once. Input material: whole blood. Source of these receptors: an adult who was a healthcare worker with PCR-confirmed SARS-CoV-2 infection or an uninfected control (not recorded which).

The chain has TRBV6-1 and TRBJ1-6, with TRBD1 matching over 8 bases. Germline values: CDR1 MNHNS, CDR2 SASEGT. Unmatched junction bases numbered 5, after V lost 7 bases and J lost 9 bases. CDR3 length equals 13 residues. Written as DNA, the CDR3 is TGTGCCAGCATAAACAGGGGGGCTTCACCCCTCCACTTT. This codes for CASINRGASPLHF.

This clonotype has at least ten counts. This chain links TRBV6-2 or TRBV6-3 with TRBJ2-7; a possible D gene is TRBD2 (5 bases). This CDR3 is built from 16 residues. Germline CDR1 MNHEY, CDR2 SVGEGT. V dropped 6 bases and J dropped 6 bases, with 24 bases sitting between them. The CDR3 is CASSPPVRALTSEQYF. The CDR3 region has the DNA TGTGCCAGCAGCCCACCCGTGAGGGCACTTACAAGCGAGCAGTACTTC.

This clonotype was detected ten times or more. The rearrangement joins TRBV6-2 or TRBV6-3 to TRBJ2-7, with 8 bases identical to TRBD1. V shed 6 bases, J shed 2 bases, and the junction held 9 bases outside the gene matches. The CDR3 runs 15 residues. Germline V lookup: CDR1 MNHEY, CDR2 SVGEGT. The CDR3 DNA reads TGTGCCAGCAGGCAGGACGCAGGGGGCCCCTACGAGCAGTACTTC. Amino acids: CASRQDAGGPYEQYF.

There are many counts of this clonotype. The V call is TRBV28, the J call TRBJ1-1, with TRBD1 matching 8 bases. The CDR3 totals 13 residues. CDR1 is MDHEN, CDR2 SYDVKM, per germline. V dropped 10 bases and J dropped 4; count of bases not matched to a gene: 8. CDR3 sequence reads: CATLDRVATEAFF. Written as DNA, the CDR3 is TGTGCCACCCTGGACAGGGTGGCCACTGAAGCTTTCTTT.

This clonotype came up many times. J is TRBJ2-7 and V is TRBV11-2; 8 nucleotides match TRBD2. The germline gives CDR1 SGHAT, CDR2 FQNNGV. With V trimmed by 0 bases and J by 3 bases, 4 bases remained unmatched. The CDR3 sequence is 15 residues long. The DNA of the CDR3 is TGTGCCAGCAGCTTAGATCCGGGACTAGTCTACGAGCAGTACGTC. Encoded protein: CASSLDPGLVYEQYV.

On this clonotype itself: A much larger clone sits a single nucleotide away, making a read error possible. The genes are TRBV7-9 and TRBJ2-3, with D perhaps TRBD2 (6 bases). Germline values: CDR1 SEHNR, CDR2 FQNEAQ (reference sequence). The CDR3 is made up of 15 amino acids. The chain's CDR3 is CAGSAGTLSRDTQYF. The CDR3 region has the DNA TGTGCCGGCAGCGCCGGGACTCTCTCTCGAGATACGCAGTATTTT. Variable domain in full (rest from reference TRBV7-9 and TRBJ2-3): DTGVSQNPRHKITKRGQNVTFRCDPISEHNRLYWYRQTLGQGPEFLTYFQNEAQLEKSRLLSDRFSAERPKGSFSTLEIQRTEQGDSAMYLCAGSAGTLSRDTQYFGPGTRLTVL.

By sample fraction, this clonotype is medium-sized. The chain employs TRBV24-1 and TRBJ2-7; perhaps TRBD2 as D (6 bases). Germline V gene sequence: CDR1 KGHDR, CDR2 SFDVKD. Trimming stripped 5 bases from V and 0 bases from J, with 16 bases between. The CDR3 totals 16 residues. In nucleotides, the CDR3 is TGTGCCACCAGTGCCGCGACTAGTAACTTCTCCTACGAGCAGTACGTC. Translation: CATSAATSNFSYEQYV.

The sample holds many counts of this clonotype. V usage is TRBV10-3 and J usage is TRBJ1-2, with 8 bases lining up with TRBD1. Germline values: CDR1 ENHRY, CDR2 SYGVKD. The J segment lost 8 bases and the V segment lost 0 bases, leaving 5 bases of the junction unmatched. The CDR3 length is 14 residues. The CDR3 reads CAISESPGGEGYTF. The DNA of the CDR3 is TGTGCCATCAGTGAGTCGCCAGGGGGCGAAGGCTACACCTTC.

This clonotype was recorded a few times. The V and J genes are TRBV7-9 and TRBJ2-3; 10 nucleotides align to TRBD1. The CDR3 spans 15 residues. Unmatched junction bases numbered 4, after V lost 3 bases and J lost 4 bases. Germline CDR1 and CDR2: SEHNR and FQNEAQ (reference sequence). The CDR3 bases are TGTGCCAGCAGCTTGGGACAGGGGCGAGCAGATACGCAGTATTTT. Protein product: CASSLGQGRADTQYF.

This clonotype was seen only a few times. This sequence joins TRBV12-3 or TRBV12-4 and TRBJ2-2; a possible D gene is TRBD1 (5 bases). The length of the CDR3 is 11 residues. V lost 5 bases and J lost 8, with 6 bases in between. In DNA, the CDR3 is TGTGCCAGCAGTCAGGGAGGGGAGCTGTTTTTT. The encoded protein is CASSQGGELFF.